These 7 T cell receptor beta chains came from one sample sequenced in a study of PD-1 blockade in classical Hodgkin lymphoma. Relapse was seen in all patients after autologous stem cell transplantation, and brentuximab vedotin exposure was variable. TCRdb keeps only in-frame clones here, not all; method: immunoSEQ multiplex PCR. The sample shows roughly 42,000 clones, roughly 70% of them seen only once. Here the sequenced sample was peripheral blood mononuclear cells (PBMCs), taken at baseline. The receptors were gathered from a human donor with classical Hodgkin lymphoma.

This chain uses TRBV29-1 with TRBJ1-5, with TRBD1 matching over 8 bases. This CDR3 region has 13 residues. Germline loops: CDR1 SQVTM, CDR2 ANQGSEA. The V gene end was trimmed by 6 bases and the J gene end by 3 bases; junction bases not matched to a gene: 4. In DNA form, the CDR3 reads TGCAGCGTGGGGACAGGTTACAATCAGCCCCAGCATTTT. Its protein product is CSVGTGYNQPQHF.

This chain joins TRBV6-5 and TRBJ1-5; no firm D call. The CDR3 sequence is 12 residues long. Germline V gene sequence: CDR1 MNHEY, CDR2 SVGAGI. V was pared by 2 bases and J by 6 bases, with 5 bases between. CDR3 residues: CASSYASQPQHF. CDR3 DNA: TGTGCCAGCAGTTACGCTAGTCAGCCCCAGCATTTT.

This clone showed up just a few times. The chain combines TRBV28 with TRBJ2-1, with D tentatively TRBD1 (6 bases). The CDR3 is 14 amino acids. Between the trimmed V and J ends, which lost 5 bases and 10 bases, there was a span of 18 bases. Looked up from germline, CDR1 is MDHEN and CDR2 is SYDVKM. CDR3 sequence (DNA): TGTGCCAGCAGTGAGGGAACAGGGTCCGGGGAGCAGTTCTTC. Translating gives CASSEGTGSGEQFF.

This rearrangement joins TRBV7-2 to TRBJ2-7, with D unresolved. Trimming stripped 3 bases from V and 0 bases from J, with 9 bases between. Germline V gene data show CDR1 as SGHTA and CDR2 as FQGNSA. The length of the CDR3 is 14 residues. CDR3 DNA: TGTGCCAGCAGCTTTAGGGAAAGCTCCTACGAGCAGTACTTC. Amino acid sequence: CASSFRESSYEQYF.

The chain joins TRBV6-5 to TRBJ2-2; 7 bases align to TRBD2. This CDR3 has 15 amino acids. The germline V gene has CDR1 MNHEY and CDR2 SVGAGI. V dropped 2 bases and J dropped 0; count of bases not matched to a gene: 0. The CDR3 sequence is CASSYRGANTGELFF. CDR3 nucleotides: TGTGCCAGCAGTTACCGGGGGGCGAACACCGGGGAGCTGTTTTTT.

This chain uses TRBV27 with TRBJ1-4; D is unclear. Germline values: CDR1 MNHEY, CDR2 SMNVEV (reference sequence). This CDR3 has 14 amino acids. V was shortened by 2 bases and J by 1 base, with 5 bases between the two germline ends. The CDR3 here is CASSLRGTNEKLFF. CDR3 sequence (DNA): TGTGCCAGCAGTTTAAGAGGAACTAATGAAAAACTGTTTTTT.

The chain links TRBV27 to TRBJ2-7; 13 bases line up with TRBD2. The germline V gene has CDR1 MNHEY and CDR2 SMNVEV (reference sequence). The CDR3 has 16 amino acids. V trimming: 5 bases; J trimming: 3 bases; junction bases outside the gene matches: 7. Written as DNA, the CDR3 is TGTGCCAGCAGTCTCGGACTAGCGGGAGTAATCTACGAGCAGTACTTC. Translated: CASSLGLAGVIYEQYF.